The sequence of this TCR beta chain was determined in a study of shared clonotypes between healthy human individuals. Clones were read by immunoSEQ multiplex PCR, and TCRdb kept only the in-frame ones, dropping some. The table has roughly 2.6 million clones, 90% to 95% seen once. In this sample, this clone turned up a few times. Germline V gene lookup returns CDR1 SGHAT and CDR2 FQNNGV. CDR3 length: 12 amino acids. Trimming shortened V by 4 bases and J by 7 bases, and 8 bases separated the two germline ends. The chain carries TRBV11-2 and TRBJ1-5; D not certain. Sequencing was performed on naive CD4+ T cells sorted from blood. Described subset: CD45RA+ positively selected. The receptor's source is a man younger than 35 in good health. CDR3 nucleotide sequence: TGTGCCAGCAGCTCGCCCTCACAGCCCCAGCATTTT. It translates to CASSSPSQPQHF.